Below, 32 T cell receptor beta chains from the same sample are listed, as sequenced in a study of blood T cell repertoires in COVID-19. Clones were sequenced by immunoSEQ multiplex PCR, and TCRdb holds only the in-frame ones, with some missing. The sample holds 100,000 to 150,000 clones, over 80% seen once. Source material: peripheral blood. The receptors come from a man in his forties with active or convalescent COVID-19.

This clone was picked up one time. J is TRBJ2-1 and V is TRBV4-1; tentative D call: TRBD2 (6 bases). Trimming left V 5 bases short and J 3 bases short, with 14 bases between. CDR3 length: 15 amino acids. Germline lookup yields CDR1 MGHRA and CDR2 YSYEKL. In nucleotides, the CDR3 is TGCGCCAGCAGCTCGGAGGGTTTTAACTACAATGAGCAGTTCTTC. This gives the protein CASSSEGFNYNEQFF.

The V and J genes are TRBV6-6 and TRBJ1-3, with 9 bases fitting TRBD1. In germline, CDR1 is MNHNY, CDR2 SVGAGI (reference sequence). The J segment lost 0 bases and the V segment lost 5 bases, leaving 14 bases of the junction unmatched. The CDR3 has 19 amino acids. The CDR3 DNA follows: TGTGCCAGCAGTCCCCGGGGACAGGGTAAAGGGACCTCTGGAAACACCATATATTTT. Protein sequence: CASSPRGQGKGTSGNTIYF.

The chain couples TRBV14 to TRBJ2-7; 12 nucleotides match TRBD1. CDR1 is SGHDN, CDR2 FVKESK, per germline. The ends lost 0 bases at V and 5 bases at J; junction bases unmatched: 2. This CDR3 spans 15 amino acids. For the CDR3, the DNA is TGTGCCAGCAGCCAAGATTGGGACAGGGGGCACGAGCAGTACTTC. Residues: CASSQDWDRGHEQYF.

The chain uses TRBV2 and TRBJ2-5; TRBD1 aligns across 7 bases. V dropped 4 bases and J dropped 5; count of bases not matched to a gene: 7. The CDR3 has 14 amino acids. Germline V gene sequence: CDR1 SNHLY, CDR2 FYNNEI. The CDR3 region has the DNA TGTGCCAGCAGTGGAGGGGGCTTTAGGGAGACCCAGTACTTC. The encoded protein is CASSGGGFRETQYF.

This clone was detected ten times or more. The chain combines TRBV3-1 (or the pseudogene TRBV3-2) with TRBJ2-2; D may be TRBD2 (6 bases). The CDR3 consists of 14 residues. Germline CDR1 is LGHDT and CDR2 is YNNKEL (reference sequence). Trimming took off 4 bases at V and 6 bases at J, with 12 bases between the two ends. The CDR3 protein is CASSPTRDSGELFF. CDR3 DNA: TGTGCCAGCAGCCCGACGAGGGACTCCGGGGAGCTGTTTTTT.

The V call is TRBV29-1, the J call TRBJ2-1; D remains ambiguous. This CDR3 spans 10 amino acids. Deletions cut 5 bases from V and 6 bases from J, with 5 bases between. The germline V gene encodes CDR1 SQVTM and CDR2 ANQGSEA. This chain's CDR3 is CSVTGNEQFF. Written as DNA, the CDR3 is TGCAGCGTTACGGGCAATGAGCAGTTCTTC.

V and J are TRBV19 and TRBJ1-5; TRBD1 is a possible D gene (6 bases). Trimming pared 5 bases from V and 1 base from J, leaving 12 bases between. Germline-derived CDR1 and CDR2 are LNHDA and SQIVND (reference sequence). The CDR3 consists of 15 residues. CDR3 protein: CASSSQGPSNQPQHF. In nucleotides, the CDR3 is TGTGCCAGTAGTTCACAGGGTCCAAGCAATCAGCCCCAGCATTTT.

The rearrangement links TRBV7-2 to TRBJ1-4; 8 positions agree with TRBD1. V lost 5 bases, J lost 3 bases, and 11 bases stayed unmatched. The germline V gene encodes CDR1 SGHTA and CDR2 FQGNSA. The CDR3 has 17 amino acids. CDR3 nucleotides: TGTGCCAGCAGCCCACGGGCAGGGGGCTTTGCTAATGAAAAACTGTTTTTT. Translating gives CASSPRAGGFANEKLFF.

The chain uses TRBV11-3 and TRBJ2-5; D ambiguous. CDR3 size: 13 residues. Trimming took 3 bases from V and 4 from J, leaving 9 bases between them. Germline lookup yields CDR1 SGHNT and CDR2 YENEEA. The DNA for the CDR3 is TGTGCCAGCAGCTTCGGCGGTACAGAGACCCAGTACTTC. It is translated as CASSFGGTETQYF.

This clone was seen more than once but under ten times. The CDR3 protein is CASSQVAAASTDTQYF. The DNA of the CDR3 is TGCGCCAGCAGCCAAGTCGCGGCAGCTAGCACAGATACGCAGTATTTT. This chain connects TRBV4-1 to TRBJ2-3; D not resolved. This CDR3 comprises 16 residues. V lost 1 base and J 0 bases, leaving 11 bases between the germline ends. Germline CDR1 MGHRA, CDR2 YSYEKL.

J is TRBJ1-2 and V is TRBV24-1; 9 bases fit TRBD1. The CDR3 is 13 amino acids. Germline trimming cut 3 bases from V and 7 bases from J; bases unmatched to any gene: 2. Germline lookup yields CDR1 KGHDR and CDR2 SFDVKD. The CDR3 loop is CATSDRTGAGYTF. Written as DNA, the CDR3 is TGTGCCACCAGTGATAGGACAGGGGCTGGCTACACCTTC.

The chain carries TRBV4-3 and TRBJ1-2, with D unresolved. The CDR3 extends over 15 amino acids. V was shortened by 2 bases and J by 4 bases, with 14 bases between the two germline ends. The germline CDR1 and CDR2 sequences are LGHNA and YSLEER. CDR3 nucleotide sequence: TGCGCCAGCAGCCAAACCAGCGGATTAGGCTATGGCTACACCTTC. Encoded protein: CASSQTSGLGYGYTF.

Here the CDR3 DNA reads TGTGCCAGCAGCGGACAGGGGAATAATTCACCCCTCCACTTT. Residues: CASSGQGNNSPLHF. V usage is TRBV9 and J usage is TRBJ1-6; 8 positions match TRBD1. Germline-derived CDR1 and CDR2 are SGDLS and YYNGEE. V trimming: 3 bases; J trimming: 5 bases; junction bases outside the gene matches: 1. The CDR3 sequence is 14 residues long.

The chain combines TRBV11-1 with TRBJ2-1; D uncertain. The CDR3 extends over 12 amino acids. Germline V gives CDR1 SGHAT, CDR2 FQDESV (reference sequence). The germline V and J ends were trimmed by 5 bases and 2 bases, with 4 bases remaining between them. CDR3 DNA: TGTGCCAGCAGCCTTACCTACAATGAGCAGTTCTTC. It codes for CASSLTYNEQFF.

J is TRBJ2-6 and V is TRBV7-9; D is unresolved. This CDR3 is built from 15 residues. The germline CDR1 and CDR2 sequences are SEHNR and FQNEAQ (reference sequence). V lost 5 bases and J lost 1, with 9 bases in between. The CDR3 DNA sequence: TGTGCCAGCAGCCCACCCCTATCTGGGGCCAACGTCCTGACTTTC. Encoded protein: CASSPPLSGANVLTF.

V gene TRBV7-2 combines with J gene TRBJ2-7; D may be TRBD1 (6 bases). Deletions cut 5 bases from V and 6 bases from J, with 14 bases between. This CDR3 is 13 amino acids long. The V gene's germline CDR1 is SGHTA and CDR2 FQGNSA. As DNA, the CDR3 is TGTGCCAGCAGCGCCCAACAGGGCGGCGAGCAGTACTTC. This codes for CASSAQQGGEQYF.

CDR3 coding DNA: TGTGCCACCAGTGATTCCGAAGTTTCAGGGGGCGGTTCACCCCTCCACTTT. Its protein is CATSDSEVSGGGSPLHF. The chain has TRBV24-1 and TRBJ1-6, with TRBD1 identical over 8 bases. Germline CDR1 reads KGHDR; CDR2 reads SFDVKD. The trim removed 2 bases at V and 9 bases at J, leaving 11 bases unmatched. The CDR3 has 17 residues.

CDR3 nucleotide sequence: TGTGCCAGCACTCCCGGGGGCTATGGCTACACCTTC. Amino acids: CASTPGGYGYTF. The chain combines TRBV12-3 or TRBV12-4 with TRBJ1-2; D perhaps matches TRBD1 (5 bases). CDR3 size: 12 residues. Between the trimmed V and J ends, which lost 7 bases and 4 bases, there was a span of 10 bases.

There are a few counts of this clone. The chain is built from TRBV18 and TRBJ1-4; 7 bases fit TRBD1. Germline CDR1 KGHSH, CDR2 LQKENI. The CDR3 length is 14 residues. V lost 3 bases, J lost 7 bases, and 5 bases stayed unmatched. CDR3 bases: TGTGCCAGCTCACCCCAGGGGGGTTCTGAAAAACTGTTTTTT. Translation: CASSPQGGSEKLFF.

The rearrangement uses TRBV6-5 and TRBJ1-1; no clear D. Germline CDR1 is MNHEY and CDR2 is SVGAGI. The CDR3 covers 14 residues. The V and J ends lost 2 bases and 7 bases respectively, with 14 bases between them. DNA of the CDR3: TGTGCCAGCAGTTACGCAGGTCTGGCAGATGAAGCTTTCTTT. It specifies CASSYAGLADEAFF.

A single count supports this clone. The chain combines TRBV7-9 with TRBJ1-1; TRBD1 is a possible D gene (6 bases). In germline, CDR1 is SEHNR, CDR2 FQNEAQ (reference sequence). The V gene lost 0 bases and the J gene lost 0 bases, with 11 bases spanning the gap. The CDR3 has 16 residues. The CDR3: CASSLAGGGMNTEAFF. Written as DNA, the CDR3 is TGTGCCAGCAGCTTAGCAGGGGGTGGGATGAACACTGAAGCTTTCTTT. The variable domain in full, with the rest retrieved from reference TRBV7-9 and TRBJ1-1, is DTGVSQNPRHKITKRGQNVTFRCDPISEHNRLYWYRQTLGQGPEFLTYFQNEAQLEKSRLLSDRFSAERPKGSFSTLEIQRTEQGDSAMYLCASSLAGGGMNTEAFFGQGTRLTVV.

The rearrangement links TRBV5-4 to TRBJ1-6; weak D call: TRBD1 (5 bases). Germline V gene lookup returns CDR1 SGHNT and CDR2 YYREEE (reference sequence). The ends were cut back, 4 bases at V and 0 bases at J, with 20 bases in the middle. The CDR3 spans 19 residues. The CDR3 DNA reads as TGTGCCAGCAGCCCACCTGGGACTGCGTCTAACTCCTATAATTCACCCCTCCACTTT. It specifies CASSPPGTASNSYNSPLHF.

The sample holds a few counts of this clone. V is TRBV7-8 and J is TRBJ1-5; 8 bases line up with TRBD1. V shed 3 bases, J shed 4 bases, and the junction held 5 bases outside the gene matches. Germline CDR1 is SGHVS and CDR2 is FQNEAQ. The CDR3 contains 15 residues. The CDR3 coding sequence is TGTGCCAGCAGCTTTTTACAGGGGGTTAATCAGCCCCAGCATTTT. Protein product: CASSFLQGVNQPQHF.

The chain combines TRBV19 with TRBJ1-6; 9 bases map to TRBD1. Germline CDR1 and CDR2: LNHDA and SQIVND (reference sequence). The CDR3 has 15 amino acids. The V segment lost 5 bases and the J segment 10 bases; nucleotides outside the gene matches: 9. The DNA of the CDR3 is TGTGCCAGTAGTTTAGGGACAGGGAGTTCCTCACCCCTCCACTTT. Translated, it gives CASSLGTGSSSPLHF.

The rearrangement joins TRBV20-1 to TRBJ2-5, with 9 bases aligning to TRBD1. Germline trimming cut 5 bases from V and 13 bases from J; bases unmatched to any gene: 8. This CDR3 is built from 11 residues. In germline, CDR1 is DFQATT, CDR2 SNEGSKA (reference sequence). CDR3 nucleotides: TGCAGTGCTTTTACAGGGGGCGTTAGGTACTTC. It yields the protein CSAFTGGVRYF.

This clone appeared once. V usage is TRBV18 and J usage is TRBJ1-6; possible D gene TRBD1, 5 bases. The germline V and J ends were trimmed by 7 bases and 10 bases, with 14 bases remaining between them. The germline gives CDR1 KGHSH, CDR2 LQKENI. The CDR3 extends over 13 amino acids. The CDR3 nucleotides read TGTGCCAGCTGCGAGACAGTCCCCTCACCCCTCCACTTT. Translated, it gives CASCETVPSPLHF.

This clone appeared a single time. The chain carries TRBV5-4 and TRBJ1-4; TRBD1 is a possible D gene (5 bases). The CDR3 extends over 14 amino acids. V was cut by 0 bases and J by 7 bases, with 10 bases left in between. The germline V gene has CDR1 SGHNT and CDR2 YYREEE (reference sequence). The CDR3 coding sequence is TGTGCCAGCAGCTTGGAAAGGGGTGGTGAAAAACTGTTTTTT. Its translation: CASSLERGGEKLFF. The complete variable domain, with remaining parts taken from reference TRBV5-4 and TRBJ1-4, reads ETGVTQSPTHLIKTRGQQVTLRCSSQSGHNTVSWYQQALGQGPQFIFQYYREEENGRGNFPPRFSGLQFPNYSSELNVNALELDDSALYLCASSLERGGEKLFFGSGTQLSVL.

The chain recombines TRBV7-2 with TRBJ1-2, with 9 bases fitting TRBD1. The CDR3 is 15 amino acids. Germline lookup yields CDR1 SGHTA and CDR2 FQGNSA. V shed 5 bases, J shed 4 bases, and the junction held 8 bases outside the gene matches. The CDR3 reads CASSLGQGLSYGYTF. In DNA, the CDR3 is TGTGCCAGCAGCCTCGGACAGGGGCTTTCCTATGGCTACACCTTC.

This clone came up a few times. Germline and junction disagree at one end, which may indicate a read error. The J gene is TRBJ2-7, the V gene TRBV6-1, with TRBD1 matching 9 bases. Per the germline V gene, CDR1 is MNHNS and CDR2 is SASEGT. The CDR3 length is 14 residues. In nucleotides, the CDR3 is TGTGCCAGCATTGAAAGGACAGGGGCCTACGAGCAGTACTTC. Its translation is CASIERTGAYEQYF.

The rearrangement uses TRBV27 and TRBJ1-6; 7 bases map to TRBD1. Germline assignment: CDR1 MNHEY and CDR2 SMNVEV (reference sequence). The V and J ends lost 3 bases and 3 bases, in that order; junction bases with no gene match: 2. The CDR3 has 15 residues. The CDR3 DNA follows: TGTGCCAGCAGTTTGGACAGGAACTATAATTCACCCCTCCACTTT. This gives the protein CASSLDRNYNSPLHF.

This sequence joins TRBV29-1 and TRBJ1-2, with 7 bases that match TRBD1. The CDR3 has 13 amino acids. The germline V gene encodes CDR1 SQVTM and CDR2 ANQGSEA. Germline trimming cut 4 bases from V and 3 bases from J; bases unmatched to any gene: 5. The CDR3 loop reads CSVVVTGDYGYTF. Written as DNA, the CDR3 is TGCAGCGTTGTGGTCACAGGGGACTATGGCTACACCTTC. The complete variable domain, with remaining parts taken from reference TRBV29-1 and TRBJ1-2, reads SAVISQKPSRDICQRGTSLTIQCQVDSQVTMMFWYRQQPGQSLTLIATANQGSEATYESGFVIDKFPISRPNLTFSTLTVSNMSPEDSSIYLCSVVVTGDYGYTFGSGTRLTVV.

V is TRBV6-1 and J is TRBJ1-3, with a possible D match to TRBD1 (5 bases). The CDR3 sequence is 14 residues long. V was shortened by 3 bases and J by 2 bases, with 8 bases between the two germline ends. The V gene's germline CDR1 is MNHNS and CDR2 SASEGT. CDR3 residues: CASSEQGPGNTIYF. CDR3 in DNA: TGTGCCAGCAGTGAGCAGGGTCCTGGAAACACCATATATTTT.